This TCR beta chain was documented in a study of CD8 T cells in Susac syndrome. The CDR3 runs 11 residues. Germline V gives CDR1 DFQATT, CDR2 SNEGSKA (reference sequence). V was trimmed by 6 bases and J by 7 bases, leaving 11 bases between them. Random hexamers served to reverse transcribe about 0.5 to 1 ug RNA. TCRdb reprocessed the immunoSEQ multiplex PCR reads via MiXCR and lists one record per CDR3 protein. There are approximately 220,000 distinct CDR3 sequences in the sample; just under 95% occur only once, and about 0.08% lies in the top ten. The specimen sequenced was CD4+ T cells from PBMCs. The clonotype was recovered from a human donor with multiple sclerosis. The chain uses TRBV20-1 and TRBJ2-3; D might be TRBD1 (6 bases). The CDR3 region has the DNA TGCAGTGCACCCACAGGGAATACGCAGTATTTT. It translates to CSAPTGNTQYF.